The source of this TCR beta chain is a study of T cell responses to AZD1222 COVID-19 vaccine. This table comes from immunoSEQ multiplex PCR, and its TCRdb copy is limited to in-frame clones, with some not included. The sample contains 150,000 to 200,000 clones, around 94% of which appear only once. This clone was counted between two and nine times. Its antigen remains unidentified. Whole-study findings and limits: With two AZD1222 doses given, Spike-specific TCR breadth and depth both rose. Repertoire sampling happened only post peak T cell response.

This specimen was peripheral blood, taken on day 0 of AZD1222 vaccination. This receptor was identified in an adult in good health.

CDR3 residues: CASSPNEASSYEQYF. CDR3 in DNA: TGTGCCAGCAGCCCAAACGAGGCTAGCTCCTACGAGCAGTACTTC. The rearrangement links TRBV4-2 to TRBJ2-7; D remains ambiguous. Germline CDR1 is LGHNA and CDR2 is YNFKEQ. V was pared by 4 bases and J by 0 bases, with 13 bases between. The CDR3 has 15 amino acids.